One sample yielded the 10 T cell receptor beta chains listed below, sequenced in a study of T cell changes during pregnancy in multiple sclerosis. The table came from immunoSEQ multiplex PCR; TCRdb's copy has only in-frame clones and leaves some out. The sample yields more than 80,000 clones, 80% to 95% seen once. The specimen comprised peripheral blood, sampled in the first trimester of pregnancy. These receptors were obtained from a female donor with multiple sclerosis, enrolled in a pregnancy study.

The V call is TRBV28, the J call TRBJ1-2; possibly TRBD1 for D (5 bases). The CDR3 covers 13 residues. The ends were cut back, 2 bases at V and 5 bases at J, with 9 bases in the middle. Germline V gene lookup returns CDR1 MDHEN and CDR2 SYDVKM. CDR3 protein: CASSLGGVYGYTF. Written as DNA, the CDR3 is TGTGCCAGCAGTTTAGGAGGGGTTTATGGCTACACCTTC.

The rearrangement links TRBV30 to TRBJ2-7, with a weak D call TRBD2 (5 bases). The CDR3 consists of 14 residues. Trimming removed 2 bases at V and 0 bases at J, with 11 bases between. Germline V lookup: CDR1 GTSNPN, CDR2 SVGIG (reference sequence). DNA for the CDR3: TGTGCCTGGAGTTATATAGGAGGCTCCTACGAGCAGTACTTC. Translating it yields CAWSYIGGSYEQYF.

The chain joins TRBV28 to TRBJ2-7; a possible D gene is TRBD1 (5 bases). This CDR3 contains 13 residues. V shed 7 bases and J shed 5 bases, with 15 bases lying between them. The V gene's germline CDR1 is MDHEN and CDR2 SYDVKM. CDR3 protein: CASNQGRAHEQYF. The CDR3 nucleotides are TGTGCCAGCAACCAGGGCAGGGCCCACGAGCAGTACTTC.

This chain connects TRBV5-4 to TRBJ1-1; 9 bases fit TRBD1. CDR1 is SGHNT and CDR2 is YYREEE in the germline V gene (reference sequence). The CDR3 loop spans 15 amino acids. With V trimmed by 4 bases and J by 5 bases, 9 bases remained unmatched. The CDR3 bases are TGTGCCAGCAGCCGCCGGACAGGGGTCGGAACTGAAGCTTTCTTT. It encodes CASSRRTGVGTEAFF.

The J gene is TRBJ2-7, the V gene TRBV5-4; 9 nucleotides agree with TRBD1. Germline V gene sequence: CDR1 SGHNT, CDR2 YYREEE (reference sequence). The CDR3 has 15 residues. Losses at the gene ends were 4 bases for V and 0 bases for J; bases not matched to a gene: 5. In DNA, the CDR3 is TGTGCCAGCAGCCGCCGGGACAGGGCCTCCTACGAGCAGTACTTC. Amino acids: CASSRRDRASYEQYF.

This clone was seen a few times. This rearrangement joins TRBV12-5 to TRBJ1-1; D is ambiguous. CDR1 and CDR2 from the germline V gene are LGHNT and FRNRAP. The CDR3 loop spans 14 amino acids. With 4 bases removed from V and 1 base from J, the gap between germline ends came to 10 bases. This chain's CDR3 is CASGSLPGNTEAFF. Here the CDR3 DNA reads TGTGCTAGTGGTTCCCTTCCCGGGAACACTGAAGCTTTCTTT.

This chain links TRBV19 with TRBJ1-1; 8 bases align to TRBD1. V trimming: 7 bases; J trimming: 7 bases; junction bases outside the gene matches: 11. There are 14 residues in the CDR3. CDR1 is LNHDA, CDR2 SQIVND, per germline (reference sequence). CDR3 nucleotides: TGTGCCAGTACCTTGAGGACAGGGATCGGTGAAGCTTTCTTT. Its translation is CASTLRTGIGEAFF.

V and J are TRBV19 and TRBJ2-2; TRBD1 matches 9 bases. The CDR3 is made up of 21 amino acids. The germline CDR1 and CDR2 sequences are LNHDA and SQIVND (reference sequence). Trimming at V came to 1 base and at J to 4 bases, leaving 19 bases not matched to a gene. Here the CDR3 DNA reads TGTGCCAGTAGTATAGTTGGGACAGGGTTTTACTGGTCCGTGGGCACCGGGGAGCTGTTTTTT. The encoded protein is CASSIVGTGFYWSVGTGELFF.

The chain recombines TRBV30 with TRBJ2-7, with D tentatively TRBD1 (6 bases). Per the germline V gene, CDR1 is GTSNPN and CDR2 is SVGIG (reference sequence). Trimming took off 0 bases at V and 4 bases at J, with 13 bases between the two ends. There are 14 residues in the CDR3. DNA for the CDR3: TGTGCCTGGAGTGTACGTCCAGGGGAGTACGAGCAGTACTTC. It is translated as CAWSVRPGEYEQYF.

The CDR3 DNA reads as TGTGCCAGCAGCTTGCGGCGGGAAGCCTACAATGAGCAGTTCTTC. Amino acid sequence: CASSLRREAYNEQFF. The rearrangement joins TRBV5-4 to TRBJ2-1; possibly TRBD2 for D (6 bases). This CDR3 contains 15 residues. V lost 1 base and J 2 bases, leaving 10 bases between the germline ends. Germline V gene lookup returns CDR1 SGHNT and CDR2 YYREEE (reference sequence).